Sequencing of this T cell receptor (beta chain) was carried out in a study of a mutant IDH1 vaccine in newly diagnosed glioma. As for the study in general: With temozolomide cycles, or 4-6 weeks after radiotherapy alone, vaccination was started. Antecedent treatment encompassed radiotherapy, temozolomide, or their combination; the majority received both. Sex among treated patients split about 60% male, approximately 38% female; mean age was about 40 years. General study findings and limits: Vaccination elicited immune responses in around 93% of patients.

For this clone: Its antigen is currently unknown.

Time point given: week 23, last vaccination. Each dose of the vaccine consisted of 300 ug of mutant IDH1 20-mer peptide, with topical imiquimod. The germline gives CDR1 SGHDN, CDR2 FVKESK. V was clipped by 4 bases and J by 7 bases, with 13 bases between them. CDR3 length equals 13 residues. Data came from immunoSEQ multiplex PCR; TCRdb stores just in-frame clones and leaves some out. The sample comprises tens of thousands of clones, over 80% of which are singletons, and around 1.3% rests with the top ten. This receptor was obtained from a middle-aged man with glioma. This sequence joins TRBV14 and TRBJ1-2, with a possible D match to TRBD1 (6 bases). Sequences were derived from PBMCs, sampled from a glioma patient whose treatment included an IDH1 peptide vaccine. The CDR3 nucleotides are TGTGCCAGCAGCCCGCGGACAGTGAGTGGCTACACCTTC. It yields the protein CASSPRTVSGYTF. Complete variable domain (other parts from reference TRBV14 and TRBJ1-2): EAGVTQFPSHSVIEKGQTVTLRCDPISGHDNLYWYRRVMGKEIKFLLHFVKESKQDESGMPNNRFLAERTGGTYSTLKVQPAELEDSGVYFCASSPRTVSGYTFGSGTRLTVV.